This entry describes one T cell receptor beta chain. Its antigen is as yet unknown. This sample was taken from a study of chemoradiotherapy in HPV16-positive cancers. Regarding the study as a whole: During treatment, candidate HPV-specific clones and E7-related motifs expanded in tumor.

Per the germline V gene, CDR1 is KGHSH and CDR2 is LQKENI. The CDR3 covers 12 residues. V shed 1 base and J shed 2 bases, with 2 bases lying between them. The assay was immunoSEQ multiplex PCR, and TCRdb's table has in-frame clones only and misses some. Among 45,000 to 60,000 clones, 90% were seen once, and the ten largest hold more than 3%. This chain uses TRBV18 with TRBJ2-5; D not resolved. This receptor was taken from a human donor with HPV-associated anogenital cancer. The starting material was blood, obtained from a patient who underwent chemoradiotherapy. As DNA, the CDR3 is TGTGCCAGCTCACCACAGCAAGAGACCCAGTACTTC. Its translation is CASSPQQETQYF.